One TCR beta chain is described in this entry. Its antigen is not identified. These data belong to a study of shared clonotypes between healthy human individuals. Everyone who donated was a Caucasian adult who lived in Nashville, Tennessee. Study-wide findings and caveats: Generation probabilities were higher for clonotypes shared across all four sorted-subset donors than for unshared ones.

Several immunoSEQ plates held equal portions of the genomic DNA taken from each subset. Original data processing: ImmunoSEQ output held junction-only sequences without quality scores, so filtering differed. The repertoire was sequenced with immunoSEQ multiplex PCR; TCRdb's copy has only in-frame clones and lacks some. V and J calls and clone size are given by that table; D and trimming were obtained from the DNA. The sample lists 980,000 or so clones, about three quarters occurring once. The CDR3 has 13 amino acids. CDR1 and CDR2 (germline): LNHDA, SQIVND (reference sequence). The ends were cut back, 3 bases at V and 6 bases at J, with 11 bases in the middle.

Source material: memory CD4+ T cells sorted from blood. Subset: CD45RA-negative fraction. The J gene is TRBJ1-2, the V gene TRBV19; D possibly corresponds to TRBD1 (5 bases). This TCR came from a man between 18 and 35 years old in good health. CDR3 coding DNA: TGTGCCAGTAGTATTAACCGCAGGGATGGCTACACCTTC. Residues: CASSINRRDGYTF. Filled out from reference TRBV19 and TRBJ1-2, the complete variable domain reads DGGITQSPKYLFRKEGQNVTLSCEQNLNHDAMYWYRQDPGQGLRLIYYSQIVNDFQKGDIAEGYSVSREKKESFPLTVTSAQKNPTAFYLCASSINRRDGYTFGSGTRLTVV.